One T cell receptor (beta chain) is described in this entry. V was shortened by 0 bases and J by 5 bases, with 11 bases between the two germline ends. This CDR3 has 14 residues. The V gene's germline CDR1 is GTSNPN and CDR2 SVGIG (reference sequence). This sample is drawn from a study of technical replicates of blood from a few donors. Some clones are missing from TCRdb's copy, which holds only in-frame ones; the method was immunoSEQ multiplex PCR. The sample has fewer than 15,000 clones; around 80% are singletons. J is TRBJ1-5 and V is TRBV30; no clear D. The sample consisted of PBMCs. This sequence originates from a human donor in good health. The CDR3 nucleotides are TGTGCCTGGAGTGTATTAGATCAATATCAGCCCCAGCATTTT. Protein sequence: CAWSVLDQYQPQHF.